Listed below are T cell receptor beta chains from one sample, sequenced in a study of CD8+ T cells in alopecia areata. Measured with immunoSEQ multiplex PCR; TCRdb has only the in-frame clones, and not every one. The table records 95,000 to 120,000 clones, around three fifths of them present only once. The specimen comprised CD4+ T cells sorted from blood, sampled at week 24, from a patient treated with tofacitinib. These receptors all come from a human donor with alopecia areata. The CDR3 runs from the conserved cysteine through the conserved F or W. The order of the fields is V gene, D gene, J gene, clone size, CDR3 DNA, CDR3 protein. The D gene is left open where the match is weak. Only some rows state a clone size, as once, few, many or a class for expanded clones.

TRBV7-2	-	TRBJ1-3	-	TGTGCCAGCAGCACCCGGGCTGTCCCCCCGGACACCATATATTTT	CASSTRAVPPDTIYF
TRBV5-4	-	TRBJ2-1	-	TGTGCCAGCAGCTTATTCCCGCCCTCGTACAATGAGCAGTTCTTC	CASSLFPPSYNEQFF
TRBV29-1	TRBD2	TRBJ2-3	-	TGCAGCGTCGTAGGACTAGCCGGAGGAGATACGCAGTATTTT	CSVVGLAGGDTQYF
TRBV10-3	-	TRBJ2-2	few	TGTGCCATCAACGGACCGAACACCGGGGAGCTGTTTTTT	CAINGPNTGELFF
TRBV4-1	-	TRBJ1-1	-	TGCGCCAGCAGCCAAGGGGGCTTACGGAAGAACACTGAAGCTTTCTTT	CASSQGGLRKNTEAFF
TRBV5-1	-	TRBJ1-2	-	TGCGCCAGCAGCTTAACAGGACTTGCGGTGGATGGCTACACCTTC	CASSLTGLAVDGYTF
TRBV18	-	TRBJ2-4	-	TGTGCCAGCTCACCCCAGGGCGTGACCAAAAACATTCAGTACTTC	CASSPQGVTKNIQYF
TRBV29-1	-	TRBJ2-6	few	TGCAGCGTATCCCGGGACACGGACTCTGGGGCCAACGTCCTGACTTTC	CSVSRDTDSGANVLTF
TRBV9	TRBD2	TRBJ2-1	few	TGTGCCAGCAGCGTAGGAGGGACTAGCGGACCTAATGAGCAGTTCTTC	CASSVGGTSGPNEQFF
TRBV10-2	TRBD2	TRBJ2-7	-	TGCGCCAGCAGTCTGAGGGAGGGCGAGCAGTACTTC	CASSLREGEQYF
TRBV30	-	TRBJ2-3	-	TGTGCATGCACGGGCAGCACAGATACGCAGTATTTT	CACTGSTDTQYF
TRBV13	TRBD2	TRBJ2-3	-	TGTGCCAGCAGTCAAAATTCCGCGGGGGACACAGATACGCAGTATTTT	CASSQNSAGDTDTQYF
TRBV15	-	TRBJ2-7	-	TGTGCCACCAGCAGAGAGGTTAGTTACGAGCAGTACTTC	CATSREVSYEQYF
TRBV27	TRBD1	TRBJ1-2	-	TGTGCCAGCAGTCCGTCGGGACAGGCCTATGGCTACACCTTC	CASSPSGQAYGYTF
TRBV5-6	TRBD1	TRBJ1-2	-	TGTGCCAGCAGCTTGGAGCAGGGGGCTACGGAATACACCTTC	CASSLEQGATEYTF
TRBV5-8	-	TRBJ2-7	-	TGTGCCAGCAGCCGACCCCGCTACGAGCAGTACTTC	CASSRPRYEQYF
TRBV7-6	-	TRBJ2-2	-	TGTGCCAGCAGCTTAGGCAGAACCGGGGAGCTGTTTTTT	CASSLGRTGELFF
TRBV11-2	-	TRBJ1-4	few	TGTGCCAGCAGCTTATTGAGCGCAACTAATGAAAAACTGTTTTTT	CASSLLSATNEKLFF
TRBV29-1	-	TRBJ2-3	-	TGCAGCGTTTGCCTTCCCGGCGATACGCAGTATTTT	CSVCLPGDTQYF
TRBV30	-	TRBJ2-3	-	TGTGCCTGGAGTCTGAGCCCAGATACGCAGTATTTT	CAWSLSPDTQYF
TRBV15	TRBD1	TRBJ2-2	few	TGTGCCACCAGCCCCGGGACAGGGGTTACCGGGGAGCTGTTTTTT	CATSPGTGVTGELFF
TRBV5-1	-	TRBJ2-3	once	TGCGCCAGCAGCTCCGAAGCAGATACGCAGTATTTT	CASSSEADTQYF
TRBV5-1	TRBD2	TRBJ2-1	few	TGCGCCAGCACTACTAGCGGGGGGGCCGAAAGTGATGAGCAGTTCTTC	CASTTSGGAESDEQFF
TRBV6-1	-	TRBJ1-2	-	TGTGCCAGCAGTGAAACAGGTTATGGCTACACCTTC	CASSETGYGYTF
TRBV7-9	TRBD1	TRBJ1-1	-	TGTGCCAGCAGCTTATCCGGGACAGGAAACACTGAAGCTTTCTTT	CASSLSGTGNTEAFF
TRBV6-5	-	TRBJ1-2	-	TGTGCCAGCAGGGGGGGACCGTCGAACTATGGCTACACCTTC	CASRGGPSNYGYTF
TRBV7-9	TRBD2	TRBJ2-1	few	TGTGCCAGCAGCGCCAGCGGGGGTCAGCAGTTCTTC	CASSASGGQQFF
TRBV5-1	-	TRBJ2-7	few	TGCGCCAGCAGCTTGACGGACCGTACGACCTACGAGCAGTACTTC	CASSLTDRTTYEQYF
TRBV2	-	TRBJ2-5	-	TGTGCCACCATAAGCAGATCAGAGACCCAGTACTTC	CATISRSETQYF
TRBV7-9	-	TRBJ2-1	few	TGTGCCAGCAGCCCTGGACGGGACAATGAGCAGTTCTTC	CASSPGRDNEQFF
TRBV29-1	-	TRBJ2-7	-	TGCAGCGTTGAAGAGGGGGCTGGGCAGTACTTC	CSVEEGAGQYF
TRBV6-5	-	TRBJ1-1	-	TGTGCCAGCAGTTACGACGCAGGGTGGGTCACTGAAGCTTTCTTT	CASSYDAGWVTEAFF